The sequence of this T cell receptor beta chain was determined in a study of shared clonotypes between healthy human individuals. General observations from the study: Represented diversity, genetic and exposure-history alike, was limited by few donors.

Genomic DNA of each subset was evenly split across several immunoSEQ plates. Generated by immunoSEQ multiplex PCR, the TCRdb table keeps only in-frame clones and is missing some. The sample records a few million clones, approximately 93% being singletons. With regard to this clone: As yet, its antigen is unknown.

Input material: naive CD4+ T cells from PBMCs. The subset denotes: CD45RA+ positively selected. This sequence originates from a man in his late teens or twenties in good health. Some clones in this sample may be carry-over from other donors' samples.

CDR3 loop: CASSTTTDSHYGYTF. CDR3 nucleotide sequence: TGCGCCAGCAGCACCACAACGGACAGCCACTATGGCTACACCTTC. The V gene is TRBV5-1, the J gene TRBJ1-2; possibly TRBD1 for D (6 bases). The CDR3 runs to 15 residues. Trimming took 4 bases from V and 3 from J, leaving 16 bases between them. Germline V lookup: CDR1 SGHRS, CDR2 YFSETQ.